These 19 T cell receptor beta chains were all obtained from the same sample, sequenced in a study of T cells in Graves' hyperthyroidism and ophthalmopathy. Amplification of TCR beta CDR3 regions was performed using RNA transcripts as template. The HTBI primer set drove a first-round RT-PCR of the TCR CDR3. TCRdb ran MiXCR on the multiplex PCR reads and lists one entry per CDR3 protein. The sample lists more than 450,000 distinct CDR3 sequences, 14% occurring once. Sequences were obtained from blood. The origin of the receptors is a woman aged 40 to 50 with Graves' hyperthyroidism.

This clonotype was recorded many times. The gene calls are TRBV18 and TRBJ1-1, with D possibly matching TRBD1 (6 bases). CDR3 length: 16 residues. The ends were cut back, 1 base at V and 1 base at J, with 13 bases in the middle. CDR1 KGHSH and CDR2 LQKENI come from the germline V gene. The CDR3 is CASSPQWGHKNTEAFF. As DNA, the CDR3 is TGTGCCAGCTCACCACAGTGGGGACACAAGAACACTGAAGCTTTCTTT.

This chain connects TRBV19 to TRBJ2-2; TRBD1 aligns across 7 bases. Germline V gene lookup returns CDR1 LNHDA and CDR2 SQIVND (reference sequence). This CDR3 spans 15 amino acids. V was clipped by 3 bases and J by 0 bases; unmatched bases: 1. The CDR3 is CASSIDRANTGELFF. CDR3 DNA sequence: TGTGCCAGTAGTATCGACAGGGCGAACACCGGGGAGCTGTTTTTT. The full variable domain, with the rest looked up from reference TRBV19 and TRBJ2-2, is DGGITQSPKYLFRKEGQNVTLSCEQNLNHDAMYWYRQDPGQGLRLIYYSQIVNDFQKGDIAEGYSVSREKKESFPLTVTSAQKNPTAFYLCASSIDRANTGELFFGEGSRLTVL.

This clonotype has more than one count but fewer than ten. The chain couples TRBV24-1 to TRBJ2-3, with 7 bases lining up with TRBD2. CDR1 KGHDR and CDR2 SFDVKD come from the germline V gene. Unmatched junction bases numbered 10, after V lost 4 bases and J lost 1 base. CDR3 length: 17 residues. CDR3 DNA: TGTGCCACCAGTGAGGTGCGGGGGAGCGGGGGCACAGATACGCAGTATTTT. Protein: CATSEVRGSGGTDTQYF.

This clonotype was observed at least ten times. The chain links TRBV5-1 to TRBJ2-7, with D unresolved. The CDR3 loop spans 14 amino acids. V shed 0 bases and J shed 6 bases, with 13 bases lying between them. Germline V gene sequence: CDR1 SGHRS, CDR2 YFSETQ. For the CDR3, the DNA is TGCGCCAGCAGCTTGGAAATGGGGTTCGGCGAGCAGTACTTC. This codes for CASSLEMGFGEQYF.

The table lists this clonotype with many counts. The V gene is TRBV6-2 or TRBV6-3, the J gene TRBJ1-1, with D possibly matching TRBD1 (5 bases). The V end was cut by 4 bases, the J end by 1 base, with 10 bases between. Germline V gives CDR1 MNHEY, CDR2 SVGEGT. This CDR3 is 14 amino acids long. The CDR3 sequence: CASSSPGRNTEAFF. CDR3 nucleotide sequence: TGTGCCAGCAGTTCCCCGGGACGGAACACTGAAGCTTTCTTT.

This clonotype has more than one count but fewer than ten. The J gene is TRBJ2-3, the V gene TRBV3-1; a weak D match, TRBD1 (5 bases). The germline V gene encodes CDR1 LGHDT and CDR2 YNNKEL (reference sequence). Trimming removed 0 bases at V and 2 bases at J, with 6 bases between. The CDR3 sequence is 14 residues long. The CDR3 loop reads CASSQDRDTDTQYF. DNA of the CDR3: TGTGCCAGCAGCCAAGACAGGGACACAGATACGCAGTATTTT.

The chain has TRBV7-2 and TRBJ1-4; unclear D gene. V lost 2 bases and J 1 base, leaving 2 bases between the germline ends. This CDR3 has 13 amino acids. CDR1 is SGHTA, CDR2 FQGNSA, per germline. CDR3 amino acids: CASSLQTNEKLFF. CDR3 sequence (DNA): TGTGCCAGCAGCTTACAAACTAATGAAAAACTGTTTTTT.

This rearrangement joins TRBV19 to TRBJ2-5; the D gene is possibly TRBD2 (6 bases). The germline CDR1 and CDR2 sequences are LNHDA and SQIVND (reference sequence). The CDR3 spans 14 residues. The V end was cut by 3 bases, the J end by 4 bases, with 12 bases between. The CDR3 DNA reads as TGTGCCAGTAGTATGAACCAGGGAGGAGAGACCCAGTACTTC. This encodes CASSMNQGGETQYF. Looking up the rest from reference TRBV19 and TRBJ2-5 gives the full variable domain: DGGITQSPKYLFRKEGQNVTLSCEQNLNHDAMYWYRQDPGQGLRLIYYSQIVNDFQKGDIAEGYSVSREKKESFPLTVTSAQKNPTAFYLCASSMNQGGETQYFGPGTRLLVL.

Worth noting for this clonotype: One junction end disagrees with the germline gene, perhaps due to a read error. The chain links TRBV6-9 to TRBJ1-1; no definite D call. Germline CDR1 MNHGY, CDR2 SVAAGI. This CDR3 spans 13 amino acids. This chain's CDR3 is CANSSYRDTEAFF. DNA of the CDR3: TGTGCCAACAGTTCTTATAGGGACACTGAAGCTTTCTTT.

The chain has TRBV19 and TRBJ2-7; 8 positions match TRBD2. This CDR3 region has 14 residues. Per germline, CDR1 LNHDA and CDR2 SQIVND (reference sequence). V was clipped by 3 bases and J by 2 bases; unmatched bases: 3. The DNA of the CDR3 is TGTGCCAGTAGTATCAGTAGCGGGGCCTACGAGCAGTACTTC. It yields the protein CASSISSGAYEQYF.

The rearrangement links TRBV6-1 to TRBJ1-4, with a possible D match to TRBD1 (5 bases). Trimming removed 6 bases from V and 4 bases from J, with 18 bases in between. CDR1 is MNHNS and CDR2 is SASEGT in the germline V gene. CDR3 length equals 16 residues. The CDR3 spells CASRVEQVRDNEKLFF. The CDR3 DNA sequence: TGTGCCAGCAGGGTGGAACAGGTTAGGGATAATGAAAAACTGTTTTTT.

This clonotype was recorded at least ten times. V gene TRBV20-1 combines with J gene TRBJ2-7; TRBD1 matches at 10 bases. The CDR3 spans 13 residues. Per the germline V gene, CDR1 is DFQATT and CDR2 is SNEGSKA (reference sequence). V dropped 3 bases and J dropped 4; count of bases not matched to a gene: 3. Written as DNA, the CDR3 is TGCAGTGCTAGGACAGGGGGCGCATACGAGCAGTACTTC. It encodes CSARTGGAYEQYF.

This clonotype was detected only a few times. This chain connects TRBV27 to TRBJ1-2, with 7 bases matching TRBD1. With 3 bases clipped from V and 2 bases from J, the junction kept 15 bases outside the gene matches. Germline CDR1 reads MNHEY; CDR2 reads SMNVEV (reference sequence). This CDR3 is 18 amino acids long. CDR3 in amino acids: CASSLLGLTGAPNYGYTF. The CDR3 DNA sequence: TGTGCCAGCAGTTTGTTAGGTTTAACAGGGGCGCCCAACTATGGCTACACCTTC.

This clonotype came up many times. The V and J genes are TRBV30 and TRBJ1-4; no clear D gene. V was cut by 7 bases and J by 3 bases, with 9 bases left in between. The CDR3 length is 12 residues. CDR1 is GTSNPN and CDR2 is SVGIG in the germline V gene (reference sequence). The CDR3 DNA sequence: TGTGCCTTAACAGAGGCTAATGAAAAACTGTTTTTT. It codes for CALTEANEKLFF.

This clonotype was counted at least ten times. The chain is built from TRBV28 and TRBJ2-3, with 7 positions matching TRBD1. CDR3 length: 16 residues. CDR1 MDHEN and CDR2 SYDVKM come from the germline V gene. V shed 2 bases, J shed 4 bases, and the junction held 9 bases outside the gene matches. Here the CDR3 DNA reads TGTGCCAGCAGTTTAAAAAGGGGGCGAGTTTCAGATACGCAGTATTTT. This gives the protein CASSLKRGRVSDTQYF.

This clonotype appeared many times. The V call is TRBV3-1, the J call TRBJ1-1; 9 bases are shared with TRBD1. The length of the CDR3 is 16 residues. V gave up 7 bases and J gave up 1 base; unmatched junction bases: 10. Germline CDR1 reads LGHDT; CDR2 reads YNNKEL (reference sequence). The CDR3: CASTLTGGSWNTEAFF. The CDR3 coding sequence is TGTGCCAGCACCCTTACAGGGGGCAGTTGGAACACTGAAGCTTTCTTT.

In its sample, this clonotype was seen a few times. The chain joins TRBV6-5 to TRBJ1-2; D remains unclear. Germline CDR1 reads MNHEY; CDR2 reads SVGAGI. The ends were cut back, 2 bases at V and 2 bases at J, with 6 bases in the middle. The CDR3 is 13 amino acids. CDR3 DNA sequence: TGTGCCAGCAGTTACGCGCTAAACTATGGCTACACCTTC. Amino acids: CASSYALNYGYTF.

The chain carries TRBV19 and TRBJ1-2, with 7 bases fitting TRBD1. CDR1 and CDR2 (germline): LNHDA, SQIVND (reference sequence). Unmatched junction bases numbered 18, after V lost 5 bases and J lost 6 bases. This CDR3 has 17 amino acids. Here the CDR3 DNA reads TGTGCCAGTAGTCCCCATGGCTTAGGGGGCGCTTGGGATGGCTACACCTTC. Protein sequence: CASSPHGLGGAWDGYTF.

This clonotype is a singleton in its sample. The rearrangement links TRBV20-1 to TRBJ2-3; D is possibly TRBD2 (6 bases). Germline CDR1 DFQATT, CDR2 SNEGSKA (reference sequence). The CDR3 runs 13 residues. V gave up 7 bases and J gave up 1 base, with 12 bases separating them. CDR3 loop: CSGRGGGTDTQYF. The DNA for the CDR3 is TGCAGTGGCCGTGGAGGGGGCACAGATACGCAGTATTTT.